Below are 28 T cell receptor beta chains sequenced from a single sample in a study of blood T cells in healthy people across ages (dated by TCRdb to about 2015). Libraries were prepared through 5' RACE. Sequencing took place on an Illumina HiSeq 2500. The second PCR ran for about 6 to 12 cycles and used a J-beta primer mix along with a sample-barcoded 5' primer. TCRdb handled the public reads itself, with Q25 trimming in fastp and clone calling in MiXCR, and kept productive beta chains. Rows are combined by CDR3 protein, so each entry shows the most common genes and DNA. The sample profile shows about 1.8 million distinct CDR3 sequences; roughly 49% of them were found once. Jointly, the top ten make up over 2% of the sample. Material for sequencing was blood. The receptors derive from a woman aged 35 to 49 in good health.

The V call is TRBV14, the J call TRBJ2-7; 7 bases match TRBD1. The DNA end is more similar to TRBJ2-5, so the J call may be wrong. Germline CDR1 SGHDN, CDR2 FVKESK. The CDR3 spans 14 residues. CDR3 nucleotides: TGTGCCAGCAGCCGCGACAGGGTTGCGGAGACCCAGTACTTC. Protein product: CASSRDRVAETQYF.

The rearrangement uses TRBV4-3 and TRBJ1-4; D unresolved. In germline, CDR1 is LGHNA, CDR2 YSLEER. The V gene lost 0 bases and the J gene lost 5 bases, with 10 bases spanning the gap. This CDR3 is built from 15 residues. In DNA, the CDR3 is TGCGCCAGCAGCCAAGATCGCCAGTACAATGAAAAACTGTTTTTT. This sequence encodes CASSQDRQYNEKLFF.

The chain has TRBV12-3 or TRBV12-4 and TRBJ2-1; D is ambiguous. The ends were cut back, 3 bases at V and 0 bases at J, with 12 bases in the middle. The CDR3 is 16 residues long. This CDR3 is CASSFFVTSSYNEQFF. CDR3 coding DNA: TGTGCCAGCAGTTTTTTCGTAACGAGCTCCTACAATGAGCAGTTCTTC.

This chain joins TRBV27 and TRBJ2-5; D perhaps matches TRBD2 (5 bases). Germline V gives CDR1 MNHEY, CDR2 SMNVEV (reference sequence). With 3 bases removed from V and 5 bases from J, the gap between germline ends came to 16 bases. CDR3 length equals 15 residues. CDR3 in amino acids: CASSFGGSLGETQYF. The CDR3 nucleotides read TGTGCCAGCAGTTTCGGAGGATCCTTGGGGGAGACCCAGTACTTC.

This chain uses TRBV10-2 with TRBJ2-5; no clear D gene. From germline, CDR1 is WSHSY and CDR2 SAAADI. The CDR3 has 12 amino acids. Trimming removed 7 bases at V and 0 bases at J, with 6 bases between. CDR3 DNA sequence: TGCGCCAGCACCTTGAACCAAGAGACCCAGTACTTC. It yields the protein CASTLNQETQYF.

In this sample, this clonotype turned up a few times. This may come from a read error, since a much larger clone is one base off. This chain connects TRBV5-1 to TRBJ2-5, with D possibly matching TRBD2 (5 bases). Per germline, CDR1 SGHRS and CDR2 YFSETQ. V lost 6 bases and J 4 bases, leaving 13 bases between the germline ends. The CDR3 spans 13 residues. The CDR3 loop reads CASTGNSRETQYF. The CDR3 DNA sequence: TGCGCCAGCACGGGGAATAGCAGAGAGACCCAGTACTTC.

This clonotype was observed a handful of times. The gene calls are TRBV20-1 and TRBJ1-2; 7 bases agree with TRBD1. CDR3 length: 13 residues. Germline V gene lookup returns CDR1 DFQATT and CDR2 SNEGSKA (reference sequence). Trimming took 7 bases from V and 2 from J; bases not matched to a gene: 7. CDR3 amino acids: CSVGQGENYGYTF. CDR3 nucleotides: TGCAGTGTAGGGCAGGGGGAGAACTATGGCTACACCTTC.

This clonotype was recorded a few times. The rearrangement uses TRBV7-6 and TRBJ2-3; 9 bases map to TRBD2. CDR3 length: 15 residues. The junction had 3 bases not matched to a gene; V was cut back by 3 bases and J by 2 bases. Germline V gene lookup returns CDR1 SGHVS and CDR2 FNYEAQ. CDR3: CASSFVAGDTDTQYF. CDR3 nucleotide sequence: TGTGCCAGCAGCTTTGTAGCGGGAGACACAGATACGCAGTATTTT.

The rearrangement links TRBV12-3 or TRBV12-4 to TRBJ2-3; D remains unclear. The CDR3 contains 12 residues. V lost 7 bases and J 8 bases, leaving 13 bases between the germline ends. The CDR3 DNA sequence: TGTGCCAGCACCAGCCCGACGGTTACGCAGTATTTT. Translated, it gives CASTSPTVTQYF.

V is TRBV28 and J is TRBJ2-1; tentatively, D is TRBD1 (6 bases). Trimming removed 8 bases from V and 7 bases from J, with 18 bases in between. This CDR3 has 14 amino acids. CDR1 is MDHEN and CDR2 is SYDVKM in the germline V gene. CDR3 coding DNA: TGTGCCAGCGCGAAACACAGGGTCCGGAATGAGCAGTTCTTC. Its protein is CASAKHRVRNEQFF.

The chain has TRBV20-1 and TRBJ2-5; weak D call: TRBD1 (6 bases). The V end lost 5 bases, the J end lost 4 bases, and 14 bases lay between the germline ends. Germline CDR1 and CDR2: DFQATT and SNEGSKA (reference sequence). This CDR3 spans 13 amino acids. The CDR3 DNA is TGCAGTGCTTTGAGACAGGTCGGAGAGACCCAGTACTTC. Encoded protein: CSALRQVGETQYF.

The V call is TRBV7-8, the J call TRBJ2-1; possibly TRBD2 for D (5 bases). V shed 5 bases and J shed 10 bases, with 18 bases lying between them. CDR1 SGHVS and CDR2 FQNEAQ come from the germline V gene. This CDR3 contains 14 residues. The CDR3 DNA is TGTGCCAGCAGCCCATCCCCTACTAGGAGCGAGCAGTTCTTC. Its protein product is CASSPSPTRSEQFF. The complete variable domain, with remaining parts taken from reference TRBV7-8 and TRBJ2-1, reads GAGVSQSPRYKVAKRGQDVALRCDPISGHVSLFWYQQALGQGPEFLTYFQNEAQLDKSGLPSDRFFAERPEGSVSTLKIQRTQQEDSAVYLCASSPSPTRSEQFFGPGTRLTVL.

The genes are TRBV12-3 or TRBV12-4 and TRBJ1-4; 9 bases are a match to TRBD1. The J segment lost 5 bases and the V segment lost 6 bases, leaving 7 bases of the junction unmatched. This CDR3 comprises 15 residues. CDR3: CASRSPDRGNEKLFF. The CDR3 DNA reads TGTGCCAGCAGATCTCCCGACAGGGGGAATGAAAAACTGTTTTTT.

The chain is built from TRBV7-9 and TRBJ2-3; no definite D call. Trimming removed 2 bases from V and 2 bases from J, with 8 bases in between. CDR1 and CDR2 (germline): SEHNR, FQNEAQ (reference sequence). CDR3 length: 14 amino acids. Here the CDR3 reads CASSLPHPTDTQYF. CDR3 in DNA: TGTGCCAGCAGCTTACCCCACCCCACAGATACGCAGTATTTT. Using reference TRBV7-9 and TRBJ2-3 for the parts outside the CDR3, the full variable domain is DTGVSQNPRHKITKRGQNVTFRCDPISEHNRLYWYRQTLGQGPEFLTYFQNEAQLEKSRLLSDRFSAERPKGSFSTLEIQRTEQGDSAMYLCASSLPHPTDTQYFGPGTRLTVL.

There are a few counts of this clonotype. The V and J genes are TRBV4-3 and TRBJ1-2; D is unresolved. The CDR3 covers 14 residues. V lost 0 bases to trimming and J lost 7 bases, with 12 bases between them. CDR1 LGHNA and CDR2 YSLEER come from the germline V gene. The CDR3 coding sequence is TGCGCCAGCAGCCAAGATCCGGTGGGCGGTGGCTACACCTTC. Translation: CASSQDPVGGGYTF.

This clonotype was seen a handful of times. The chain employs TRBV9 and TRBJ2-3, with a weak D call TRBD1 (8 bases). The CDR3 runs to 12 residues. V lost 8 bases to trimming and J lost 3 bases, with 10 bases between them. The germline gives CDR1 SGDLS, CDR2 YYNGEE. The CDR3 loop reads CARQGGTDTQYF. The CDR3 DNA sequence: TGTGCCAGACAGGGGGGGACAGATACGCAGTATTTT.

V usage is TRBV24-1 and J usage is TRBJ2-4, with 9 bases that match TRBD1. CDR3 length: 14 amino acids. With V trimmed by 3 bases and J by 7 bases, 3 bases remained unmatched. CDR1 and CDR2 (germline): KGHDR, SFDVKD. In DNA, the CDR3 is TGTGCCACCAGTGATACCGGACAGGGGAACATTCAGTACTTC. Encoded protein: CATSDTGQGNIQYF.

The chain uses TRBV6-2 or TRBV6-3 and TRBJ2-5, with D unclear. The V and J ends lost 0 bases and 5 bases respectively, with 7 bases between them. Per the germline V gene, CDR1 is MNHEY and CDR2 is SVGEGT. The CDR3 contains 13 residues. CDR3 amino acids: CASSYSFRETQYF. In DNA, the CDR3 is TGTGCCAGCAGTTACTCGTTTAGGGAGACCCAGTACTTC.

This sequence joins TRBV6-2 or TRBV6-3 and TRBJ1-5; maybe TRBD1 (5 bases). Germline V gene sequence: CDR1 MNHEY, CDR2 SVGEGT. The CDR3 is made up of 13 amino acids. V gave up 8 bases and J gave up 4 bases, with 12 bases separating them. CDR3 bases: TGTGCCAGCCAACGGGACCCAAATCAGCCCCAGCATTTT. Protein sequence: CASQRDPNQPQHF.

This clonotype was recorded many times. This sequence joins TRBV29-1 and TRBJ2-5; D may be TRBD1 or TRBD2 (5 bases each). V lost 5 bases, J lost 4 bases, and 14 bases lay in between. The V gene's germline CDR1 is SQVTM and CDR2 ANQGSEA. The CDR3 spans 13 residues. The CDR3 nucleotides read TGCAGCGTTCTCGGGGCTGGAGGAGAGACCCAGTACTTC. It yields the protein CSVLGAGGETQYF.

This chain joins TRBV7-2 and TRBJ1-1; 12 positions match TRBD1. Trimming removed 7 bases from V and 4 bases from J; junction bases left unmatched: 7. Per the germline V gene, CDR1 is SGHTA and CDR2 is FQGNSA. The CDR3 has 15 amino acids. For the CDR3, the DNA is TGTGCCAGCACTCTAGGGGGACAGGGGGCCACTGAAGCTTTCTTT. Translation gives CASTLGGQGATEAFF. The variable domain in full, with the rest retrieved from reference TRBV7-2 and TRBJ1-1, is GAGVSQSPSNKVTEKGKDVELRCDPISGHTALYWYRQSLGQGLEFLIYFQGNSAPDKSGLPSDRFSAERTGGSVSTLTIQRTQQEDSAVYLCASTLGGQGATEAFFGQGTRLTVV.

Only a few counts were recorded for this clonotype. This chain connects TRBV11-2 to TRBJ2-7; D is undetermined. Germline assignment: CDR1 SGHAT and CDR2 FQNNGV. V lost 4 bases and J 2 bases, leaving 18 bases between the germline ends. This CDR3 has 16 residues. CDR3: CASSSDGRFLTYEQYF. Written as DNA, the CDR3 is TGTGCCAGCAGCTCCGACGGACGCTTCTTAACCTACGAGCAGTACTTC.

This clonotype was picked up a small number of times. The genes are TRBV6-5 and TRBJ1-2; TRBD1 agrees at 7 bases. The germline gives CDR1 MNHEY, CDR2 SVGAGI. The ends lost 6 bases at V and 13 bases at J; junction bases unmatched: 14. This CDR3 region has 13 residues. The CDR3, as DNA: TGTGCCAGCAGGAGAGACAGGGATCGGCCCCCCACCTTC. This translates into CASRRDRDRPPTF.

There are many counts of this clonotype. The chain carries TRBV20-1 and TRBJ1-6; D unresolved. CDR3 length: 15 residues. Germline CDR1 DFQATT, CDR2 SNEGSKA (reference sequence). Trimming took off 6 bases at V and 5 bases at J, with 17 bases between the two ends. CDR3 amino acids: CSARLGLGNNSPLHF. CDR3 sequence (DNA): TGCAGTGCCCGACTAGGGTTGGGAAATAATTCACCCCTCCACTTT.

The chain couples TRBV27 to TRBJ2-7, with D tentatively TRBD1 (5 bases). The CDR3 has 13 amino acids. CDR1 is MNHEY and CDR2 is SMNVEV in the germline V gene (reference sequence). V gave up 3 bases and J gave up 5 bases, with 11 bases separating them. CDR3 nucleotides: TGTGCCAGCAGTTTTAGGGGAATAGACGAGCAGTACTTC. Translated: CASSFRGIDEQYF.

The sample holds a few counts of this clonotype. The CDR3 DNA reads as TGTGCCAGCAGTTCCCTACTGACAGCGGGCGGAGGCTACACCTTC. Amino acid sequence: CASSSLLTAGGGYTF. This rearrangement joins TRBV6-5 to TRBJ1-2; D might be TRBD1 (5 bases). The CDR3 has 15 amino acids. V gave up 4 bases and J gave up 8 bases, with 20 bases separating them. Germline CDR1 is MNHEY and CDR2 is SVGAGI.

With respect to this clonotype: One end of the junction does not line up with germline, which may come from a read error. This chain connects TRBV10-3 to TRBJ2-7; no clear D. Per the germline V gene, CDR1 is ENHRY and CDR2 is SYGVKD. There are 13 residues in the CDR3. CDR3 sequence: CATQAPNSYEQYF. The CDR3 DNA reads TGTGCCACCCAGGCCCCTAACTCCTATGAGCAGTACTTC.

The V gene is TRBV4-2, the J gene TRBJ2-4, with TRBD1 identical over 7 bases. With the DNA end fitting TRBJ2-7 better, the J assignment may be wrong. The germline CDR1 and CDR2 sequences are LGHNA and YNFKEQ. The CDR3 contains 14 residues. CDR3 coding DNA: TGTGCCAGCAGCCAAGACAGGGGGATGGCCGAGCAGTACTTC. The encoded protein is CASSQDRGMAEQYF.